The clone carrying this T cell receptor (beta chain) has at least ten counts. Template material for TCR beta VDJ and CDR3 profiling consisted of genomic DNA. MiXCR was run by TCRdb on the reads, yielding one entry per CDR3 protein. This sample has around 150,000 distinct CDR3 sequences, with around 48% found just once. These data belong to a study of CD8+CD57+ T cells in acquired aplastic anemia. Only patients with CD8+CD57+ cell expansion on flow cytometry were chosen for sequencing. Every patient presented with severe acquired aplastic anemia. None of the patients had been given any therapy when their blood was sampled. The CDR3 totals 15 residues. Looked up from germline, CDR1 is MGHDK and CDR2 is SYGVNS. The ends were cut back, 0 bases at V and 5 bases at J, with 11 bases in the middle.

The origin of this receptor is a human donor with aplastic anemia. Material for sequencing was sorted CD4+, CD8+, or CD8+CD57+ T cells (not recorded which) from PBMCs. The chain links TRBV25-1 to TRBJ2-1; D uncertain. This CDR3 is CASSEYRASNNEQFF. The DNA for the CDR3 is TGTGCCAGCAGTGAATATCGTGCCAGCAACAATGAGCAGTTCTTC.